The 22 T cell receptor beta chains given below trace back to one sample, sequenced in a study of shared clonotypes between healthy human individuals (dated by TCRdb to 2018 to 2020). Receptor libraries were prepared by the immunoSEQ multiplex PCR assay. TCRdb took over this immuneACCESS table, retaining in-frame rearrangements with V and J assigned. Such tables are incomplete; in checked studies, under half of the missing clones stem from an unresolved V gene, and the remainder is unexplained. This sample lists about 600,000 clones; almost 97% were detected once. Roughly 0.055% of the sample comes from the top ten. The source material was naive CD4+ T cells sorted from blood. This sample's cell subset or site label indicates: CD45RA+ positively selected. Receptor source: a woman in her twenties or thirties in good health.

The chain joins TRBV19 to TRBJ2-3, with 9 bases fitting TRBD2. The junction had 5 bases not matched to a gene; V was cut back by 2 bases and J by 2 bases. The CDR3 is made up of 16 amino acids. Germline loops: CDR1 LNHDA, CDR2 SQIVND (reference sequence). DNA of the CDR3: TGTGCCAGTAGTATAATGGCGGGAGGGACCACAGATACGCAGTATTTT. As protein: CASSIMAGGTTDTQYF.

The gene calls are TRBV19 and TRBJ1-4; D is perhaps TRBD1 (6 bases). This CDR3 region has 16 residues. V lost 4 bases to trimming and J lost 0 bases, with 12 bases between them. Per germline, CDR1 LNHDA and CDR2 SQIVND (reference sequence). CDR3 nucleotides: TGTGCCAGTAGTACCGGGACATCGGCAACTAATGAAAAACTGTTTTTT. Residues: CASSTGTSATNEKLFF.

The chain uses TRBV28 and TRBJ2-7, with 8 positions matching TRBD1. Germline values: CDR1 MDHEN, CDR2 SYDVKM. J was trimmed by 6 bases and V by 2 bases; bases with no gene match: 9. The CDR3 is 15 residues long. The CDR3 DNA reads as TGTGCCAGCAGTTTAAGGGACAGGATTATCGGCGAGCAGTACTTC. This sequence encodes CASSLRDRIIGEQYF.

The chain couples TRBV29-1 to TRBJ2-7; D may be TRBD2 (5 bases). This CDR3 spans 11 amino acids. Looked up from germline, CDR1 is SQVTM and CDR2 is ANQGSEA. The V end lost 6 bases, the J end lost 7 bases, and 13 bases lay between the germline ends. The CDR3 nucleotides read TGCAGCGTCGAGGGTCCCAAGGAGCAGTACTTC. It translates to CSVEGPKEQYF.

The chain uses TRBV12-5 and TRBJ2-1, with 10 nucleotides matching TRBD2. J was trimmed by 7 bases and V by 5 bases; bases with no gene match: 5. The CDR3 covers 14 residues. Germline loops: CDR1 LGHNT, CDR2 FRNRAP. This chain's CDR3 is CASGPSGRSNEQFF. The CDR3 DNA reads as TGTGCTAGTGGTCCTAGCGGGAGAAGTAATGAGCAGTTCTTC. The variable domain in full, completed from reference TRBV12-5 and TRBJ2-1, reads DARVTQTPRHKVTEMGQEVTMRCQPILGHNTVFWYRQTMMQGLELLAYFRNRAPLDDSGMPKDRFSAEMPDATLATLKIQPSEPRDSAVYFCASGPSGRSNEQFFGPGTRLTVL.

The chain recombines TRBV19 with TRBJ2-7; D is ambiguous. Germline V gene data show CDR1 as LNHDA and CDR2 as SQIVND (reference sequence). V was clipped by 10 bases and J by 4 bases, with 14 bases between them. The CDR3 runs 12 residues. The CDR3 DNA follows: TGTGCCACTCAGGACGAGATTTACGAGCAGTACTTC. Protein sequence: CATQDEIYEQYF. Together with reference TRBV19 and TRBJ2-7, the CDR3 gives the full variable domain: DGGITQSPKYLFRKEGQNVTLSCEQNLNHDAMYWYRQDPGQGLRLIYYSQIVNDFQKGDIAEGYSVSREKKESFPLTVTSAQKNPTAFYLCATQDEIYEQYFGPGTRLTVT.

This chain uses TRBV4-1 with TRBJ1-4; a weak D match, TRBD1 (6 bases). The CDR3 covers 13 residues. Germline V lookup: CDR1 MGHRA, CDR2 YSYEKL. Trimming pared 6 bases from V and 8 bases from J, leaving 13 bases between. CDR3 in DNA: TGCGCCAGCAGACAGGGATTCGGGGAAAAACTGTTTTTT. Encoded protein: CASRQGFGEKLFF.

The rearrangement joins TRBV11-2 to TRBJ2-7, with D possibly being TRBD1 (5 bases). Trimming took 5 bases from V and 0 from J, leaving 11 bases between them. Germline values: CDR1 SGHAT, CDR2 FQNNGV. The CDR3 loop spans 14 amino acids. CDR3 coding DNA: TGTGCCAGCAGCATGACAGTTAGCTCCTACGAGCAGTACTTC. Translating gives CASSMTVSSYEQYF.

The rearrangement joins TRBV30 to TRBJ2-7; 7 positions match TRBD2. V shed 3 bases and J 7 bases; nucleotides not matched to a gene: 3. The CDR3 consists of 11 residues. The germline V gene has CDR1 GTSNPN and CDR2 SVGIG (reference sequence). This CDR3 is CAWSSGGEQYF. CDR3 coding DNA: TGTGCCTGGAGCTCCGGGGGGGAGCAGTACTTC.

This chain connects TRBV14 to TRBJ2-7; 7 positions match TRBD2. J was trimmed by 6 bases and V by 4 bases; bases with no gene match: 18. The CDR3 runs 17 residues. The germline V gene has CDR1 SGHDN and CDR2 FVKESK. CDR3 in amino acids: CASSPSLFGAGEGEQYF. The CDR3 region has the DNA TGTGCCAGCAGCCCCAGCCTCTTCGGTGCGGGAGAGGGCGAGCAGTACTTC.

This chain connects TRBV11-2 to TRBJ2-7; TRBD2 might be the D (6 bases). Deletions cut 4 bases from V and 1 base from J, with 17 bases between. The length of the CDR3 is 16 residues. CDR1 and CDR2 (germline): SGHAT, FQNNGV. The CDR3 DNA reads TGTGCCAGCAGCTGGCCCGAGGGACTCATTTCCTACGAGCAGTACTTC. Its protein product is CASSWPEGLISYEQYF.

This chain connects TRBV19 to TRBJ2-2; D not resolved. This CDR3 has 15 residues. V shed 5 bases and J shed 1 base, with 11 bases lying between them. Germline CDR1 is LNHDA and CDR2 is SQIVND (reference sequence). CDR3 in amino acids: CASSWVQWNTGELFF. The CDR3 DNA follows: TGTGCCAGTAGTTGGGTGCAATGGAACACCGGGGAGCTGTTTTTT.

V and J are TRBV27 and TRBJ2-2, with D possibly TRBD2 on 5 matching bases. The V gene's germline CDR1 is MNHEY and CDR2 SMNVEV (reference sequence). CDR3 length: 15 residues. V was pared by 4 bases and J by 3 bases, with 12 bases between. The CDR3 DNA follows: TGTGCCAGCAGTTCGAAGGACTGGTACACCGGGGAGCTGTTTTTT. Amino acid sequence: CASSSKDWYTGELFF.

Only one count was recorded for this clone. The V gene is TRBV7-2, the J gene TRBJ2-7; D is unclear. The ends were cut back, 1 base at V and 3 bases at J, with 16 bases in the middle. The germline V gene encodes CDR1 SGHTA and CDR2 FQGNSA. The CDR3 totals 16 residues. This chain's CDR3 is CASSLVPSRYDYEQYF. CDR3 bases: TGTGCCAGCAGCTTAGTCCCTTCTAGATATGACTACGAGCAGTACTTC.

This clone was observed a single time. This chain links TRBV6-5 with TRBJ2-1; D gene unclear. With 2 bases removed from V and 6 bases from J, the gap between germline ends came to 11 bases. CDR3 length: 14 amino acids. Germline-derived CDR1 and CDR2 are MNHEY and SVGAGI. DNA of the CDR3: TGTGCCAGCAGTTACCGGGTGGCGAGCAATGAGCAGTTCTTC. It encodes CASSYRVASNEQFF.

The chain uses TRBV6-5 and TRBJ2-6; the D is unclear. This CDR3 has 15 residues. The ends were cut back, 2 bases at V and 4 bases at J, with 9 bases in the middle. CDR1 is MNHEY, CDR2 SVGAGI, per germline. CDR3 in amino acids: CASSYLWSGANVLTF. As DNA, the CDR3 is TGTGCCAGCAGTTACCTTTGGTCCGGGGCCAACGTCCTGACTTTC.

CDR3 amino acids: CASSDIGTANTGELFF. In DNA form, the CDR3 reads TGTGCCAGCAGTGATATAGGGACAGCTAACACCGGGGAGCTGTTTTTT. The chain employs TRBV2 and TRBJ2-2; TRBD1 matches 7 bases. The V and J ends lost 3 bases and 2 bases, in that order; junction bases with no gene match: 6. Germline CDR1 SNHLY, CDR2 FYNNEI. The CDR3 contains 16 residues. The full variable domain, rest sourced from reference TRBV2 and TRBJ2-2, is EPEVTQTPSHQVTQMGQEVILRCVPISNHLYFYWYRQILGQKVEFLVSFYNNEISEKSEIFDDQFSVERPDGSNFTLKIRSTKLEDSAMYFCASSDIGTANTGELFFGEGSRLTVL.

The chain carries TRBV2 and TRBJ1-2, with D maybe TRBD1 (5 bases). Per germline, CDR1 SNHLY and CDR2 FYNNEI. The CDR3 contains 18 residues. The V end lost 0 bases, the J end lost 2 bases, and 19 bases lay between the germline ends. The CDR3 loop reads CASSEAWGWEGPNYGYTF. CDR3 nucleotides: TGTGCCAGCAGTGAAGCGTGGGGGTGGGAGGGGCCGAACTATGGCTACACCTTC.

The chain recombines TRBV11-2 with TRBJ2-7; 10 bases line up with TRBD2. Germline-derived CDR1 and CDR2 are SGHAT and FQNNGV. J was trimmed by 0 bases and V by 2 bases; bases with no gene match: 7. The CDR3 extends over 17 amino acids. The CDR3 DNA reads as TGTGCCAGCAGCTTAATGATAGCGGGAGGTGTCTCCTACGAGCAGTACTTC. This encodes CASSLMIAGGVSYEQYF.

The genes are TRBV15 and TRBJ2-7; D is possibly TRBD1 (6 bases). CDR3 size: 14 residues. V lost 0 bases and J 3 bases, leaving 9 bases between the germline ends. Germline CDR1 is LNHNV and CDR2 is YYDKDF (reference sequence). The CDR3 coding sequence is TGTGCCACCAGCAGAGATGGGGGCCACTACGAGCAGTACTTC. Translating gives CATSRDGGHYEQYF.

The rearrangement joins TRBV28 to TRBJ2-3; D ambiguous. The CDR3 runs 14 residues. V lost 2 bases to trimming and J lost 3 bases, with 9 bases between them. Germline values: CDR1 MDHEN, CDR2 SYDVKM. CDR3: CASSLVGRTDTQYF. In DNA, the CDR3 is TGTGCCAGCAGTTTAGTAGGTAGAACAGATACGCAGTATTTT.

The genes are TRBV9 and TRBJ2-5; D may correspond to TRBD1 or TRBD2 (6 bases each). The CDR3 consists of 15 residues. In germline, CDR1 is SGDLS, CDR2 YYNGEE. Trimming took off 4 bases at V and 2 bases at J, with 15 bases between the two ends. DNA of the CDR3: TGTGCCAGCAGCTTGGACACAGGGAGGCAAGAGACCCAGTACTTC. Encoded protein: CASSLDTGRQETQYF.